This TCR beta chain stems from a study of T-cell memory formation after mild COVID-19. In the study overall: TCR clusters were mostly donor specific.

One entry per CDR3 protein, called by TCRdb with MiXCR from the 5' RACE reads. Counted here are 200,000 to 250,000 distinct CDR3 sequences, 8% to 9.5% occurring once; the ten biggest clones make up roughly 21%. The V end was cut by 4 bases, the J end by 6 bases, with 9 bases between. Germline CDR1 is LNHDA and CDR2 is SQIVND (reference sequence). The CDR3 has 13 amino acids. This TCR came from a man aged 18-30 years who had mild COVID-19 (a few samples of this study predate the infection). Cell type and time point are not known. Sequencing was done on a sample of PBMCs or a T cell subset sorted from them (not recorded which). The chain couples TRBV19 to TRBJ1-4; no definite D call. Here the CDR3 DNA reads TGTGCCAGTAGTACCCTGGAGGATGAAAAACTGTTTTTT. This encodes CASSTLEDEKLFF.